The rows below give T cell receptor beta chains drawn from one sample of a study of sequential checkpoint blockade in melanoma. The assay was immunoSEQ multiplex PCR, and TCRdb's table has in-frame clones only and misses some. In the table there are 1,500 to 2,000 clones, 77% of which are singletons. The sample consisted of CD8+ T cells sorted from blood (inferred from file names), taken from a patient given nivolumab and ipilimumab in sequence. These receptors all stem from a human donor with melanoma. The CDR3 runs from the conserved cysteine through the conserved F or W. D genes are given only for firm matches. Clone size appears in some rows only: once, few, many, or a class for an expanded clone.

DNA: TGTGCCAGTAGCCTACAGGGGTATGGGACCACTGAAGCTTTCTTT
CDR3: CASSLQGYGTTEAFF
size: .
D: TRBD1
V: TRBV19
J: TRBJ1-1

DNA: TGTGCCAGCAGTCCCACACAGGGGGGGTACGAGCAGTACTTC
CDR3: CASSPTQGGYEQYF
size: .
D: .
V: TRBV27
J: TRBJ2-7

DNA: TGTGCCAGCAGCTTAGCCGGTCCTGGGACAGAATTCTACGAGCAGTACTTC
CDR3: CASSLAGPGTEFYEQYF
size: .
D: TRBD1
V: TRBV7-9
J: TRBJ2-7

DNA: TGTGCCAGCTCGAGCCGGGACAGGGGTAGCAATCAGCCCCAGCATTTT
CDR3: CASSSRDRGSNQPQHF
size: .
D: TRBD1
V: TRBV18
J: TRBJ1-5

DNA: TGTGCCAGCAGTTTGGCAATTAGCAATCAGCCCCAGCATTTT
CDR3: CASSLAISNQPQHF
size: .
D: .
V: TRBV27
J: TRBJ1-5

DNA: TGTGCCAGCAGTCCAGGTGTATCCTACGAGCAGTACTTC
CDR3: CASSPGVSYEQYF
size: .
D: .
V: TRBV27
J: TRBJ2-7

DNA: .
CDR3: CSAVGGGAHTF
size: .
D: .
V: TRBV29-1
J: TRBJ1-2

DNA: TGTGCCTGGAGTGTGAGCTTCTTCTACGAGCAGTACTTC
CDR3: CAWSVSFFYEQYF
size: .
D: .
V: TRBV30
J: TRBJ2-7

DNA: TGTGCCAGCAGCTCAGGGTATAGCAATCAGCCCCAGCATTTT
CDR3: CASSSGYSNQPQHF
size: once
D: .
V: TRBV11-2
J: TRBJ1-5

DNA: TGTGCCAGCAGCTTGGTATACGGGAGCTATGGCTACACCTTC
CDR3: CASSLVYGSYGYTF
size: .
D: .
V: TRBV5-6
J: TRBJ1-2

DNA: TGTGCCAGCAAACGGACTAGCGGGAGGGGTACACACTACGAGCAGTACTTC
CDR3: CASKRTSGRGTHYEQYF
size: .
D: .
V: TRBV21-1
J: TRBJ2-7

DNA: TGCAGCGTCATAGCGGGAGGGCCGTACGAGCAGTACTTC
CDR3: CSVIAGGPYEQYF
size: .
D: TRBD2
V: TRBV29-1
J: TRBJ2-7

DNA: TGCGCCAGCAGCTGGGACAAAAGCTATGGCTACACCTTC
CDR3: CASSWDKSYGYTF
size: .
D: .
V: TRBV5-1
J: TRBJ1-2

DNA: TGTGCCAGCAACTGGGCCGATCAGCCCCAGCATTTT
CDR3: CASNWADQPQHF
size: few
D: .
V: TRBV9
J: TRBJ1-5

DNA: TGTGCCAGTAGTCCCGGACAGCCCTATGGCTACACCTTC
CDR3: CASSPGQPYGYTF
size: .
D: .
V: TRBV19
J: TRBJ1-2

DNA: TGTGCCAGCAGCTTTCGGACCAGCGGGAGCACAGATACGCAGTATTTT
CDR3: CASSFRTSGSTDTQYF
size: .
D: .
V: TRBV9
J: TRBJ2-3

DNA: TGTGCCAGCAGTACCCCGGGACAGGGTTATGAAGGCTACACCTTC
CDR3: CASSTPGQGYEGYTF
size: .
D: TRBD1
V: TRBV6-6
J: TRBJ1-2

DNA: TGTGCCTCTACACAGGGGATCTATGGCTACACCTTC
CDR3: CASTQGIYGYTF
size: .
D: TRBD1
V: TRBV6-6
J: TRBJ1-2

DNA: TGTGCCAGCAGGCTTCCTGTGGCTACAGTCATGCAAGATACGCAGTATTTT
CDR3: CASRLPVATVMQDTQYF
size: .
D: .
V: TRBV21-1
J: TRBJ2-3

DNA: TGTGCCAGCAGCTTAGTTGCAGGGACCTACGAGCAGTACTTC
CDR3: CASSLVAGTYEQYF
size: .
D: .
V: TRBV11-2
J: TRBJ2-7

DNA: TGTGCCAGCAGCCCAGGAGGATGGACCGAGCAGTACTTC
CDR3: CASSPGGWTEQYF
size: once
D: .
V: TRBV27
J: TRBJ2-7

DNA: TGCGCCAGCAGTCAGAACGACAGGGTCGGCAATCAGCCCCAGCATTTT
CDR3: CASSQNDRVGNQPQHF
size: .
D: TRBD1
V: TRBV23-1
J: TRBJ1-5

DNA: TGTGCCAGCAGCGTAGGTTCCCTCTCTGGGGCCAACGTCCTGACTTTC
CDR3: CASSVGSLSGANVLTF
size: .
D: .
V: TRBV9
J: TRBJ2-6

DNA: TGTGCCAGCAGCCCTTTATCGGTCCCAGCGGGATTCTACGAGCAGTACTTC
CDR3: CASSPLSVPAGFYEQYF
size: .
D: TRBD2
V: TRBV4-2
J: TRBJ2-7

DNA: TGCAGCGTTGTTCTGCGAGAATCCTACGAGCAGTACTTC
CDR3: CSVVLRESYEQYF
size: .
D: .
V: TRBV29-1
J: TRBJ2-7

DNA: TGTGCCAGCAGTTTAGGGGGGATCACTGAAGCTTTCTTT
CDR3: CASSLGGITEAFF
size: few
D: .
V: TRBV27
J: TRBJ1-1

DNA: TGCGCCAGCAGCTTTGACAGGGGTTACAATGAGCAGTTCTTC
CDR3: CASSFDRGYNEQFF
size: .
D: TRBD1
V: TRBV5-1
J: TRBJ2-1

DNA: TGTGCCATCAGGGACACATCCTACGAGCAGTACTTC
CDR3: CAIRDTSYEQYF
size: .
D: .
V: TRBV10-3
J: TRBJ2-7

DNA: TGTGCCAGTAGTATGGGGCGCACCGGGGAGCTGTTTTTT
CDR3: CASSMGRTGELFF
size: .
D: .
V: TRBV19
J: TRBJ2-2

DNA: TGTGCCTGGAGTGTACTTCCCGGGTCATACGAGCAGTACTTC
CDR3: CAWSVLPGSYEQYF
size: .
D: .
V: TRBV30
J: TRBJ2-7

DNA: TGTGCCAGCGGCTGGGACACAATGAACACTGAAGCTTTCTTT
CDR3: CASGWDTMNTEAFF
size: .
D: .
V: TRBV19
J: TRBJ1-1

DNA: TGTGCCAGCAGCTCGAGCTCCGGGACAGGGTTAAACTATGGCTACACCTTC
CDR3: CASSSSSGTGLNYGYTF
size: .
D: TRBD1
V: TRBV7-9
J: TRBJ1-2

DNA: TGTGCCAGCAGCGTAGAGCGCTGGACTTACAATGAGCAGTTCTTC
CDR3: CASSVERWTYNEQFF
size: few
D: .
V: TRBV9
J: TRBJ2-1

DNA: TGTGCCACCAGCGAGGACAGGTCCCCTAACTATGGCTACACCTTC
CDR3: CATSEDRSPNYGYTF
size: .
D: TRBD1
V: TRBV15
J: TRBJ1-2

DNA: TGTGCCAGCAGCCCCCTAGTCCGACTAGCGGGAGAGAGAAAAAACGAGCAGTACTTC
CDR3: CASSPLVRLAGERKNEQYF
size: .
D: TRBD2
V: TRBV13
J: TRBJ2-7

DNA: TGTGCCAGCAGCTGGCCGCGGGGGACGATCTCTGGGGCCAACGTCCTGACTTTC
CDR3: CASSWPRGTISGANVLTF
size: .
D: TRBD2
V: TRBV7-9
J: TRBJ2-6

DNA: TGTGCCAGCAGCCCCGGACTAGCGGGAGGTTGGGGCACAGATACGCAGTATTTT
CDR3: CASSPGLAGGWGTDTQYF
size: .
D: TRBD2
V: TRBV7-2
J: TRBJ2-3

DNA: TGTGCCAGCAGCTTGGGCGGGACAGGGTTCGAGCAGTACTTC
CDR3: CASSLGGTGFEQYF
size: few
D: TRBD1
V: TRBV5-6
J: TRBJ2-7

DNA: TGTGCCAGCAGCTTAGGCCCCGGGTTGAACACTGAAGCTTTCTTT
CDR3: CASSLGPGLNTEAFF
size: .
D: .
V: TRBV11-3
J: TRBJ1-1

DNA: TGTGCCAGCAGCTTACTCAGCTCTGGAAACACCATATATTTT
CDR3: CASSLLSSGNTIYF
size: .
D: .
V: TRBV7-2
J: TRBJ1-3

DNA: TGTGCCAGCAGCGTCACAGAGAACACTGAAGCTTTCTTT
CDR3: CASSVTENTEAFF
size: .
D: .
V: TRBV27
J: TRBJ1-1

DNA: TGTGCCAGCAGCTTCCGGGACTTCGGTTCCTACGAGCAGTACTTC
CDR3: CASSFRDFGSYEQYF
size: few
D: .
V: TRBV7-9
J: TRBJ2-7

DNA: TGTGCCAGCGGAAGGACTAGCGGGAGGAACACCGGGGAGCTGTTTTTT
CDR3: CASGRTSGRNTGELFF
size: .
D: TRBD2
V: TRBV5-6
J: TRBJ2-2

DNA: TGTGCCAGCAGTTCCGGGACAGGGAATCACGAGCAGTACTTC
CDR3: CASSSGTGNHEQYF
size: .
D: TRBD1
V: TRBV7-9
J: TRBJ2-7

DNA: TGTGCCAGCAGCCAAGGGACAGGGATAACCTACGAGCAGTACTTC
CDR3: CASSQGTGITYEQYF
size: .
D: TRBD1
V: TRBV13
J: TRBJ2-7

DNA: TGCAGCGCCGAGTACCGGGACAGGGACCTTTATGGCTACACCTTC
CDR3: CSAEYRDRDLYGYTF
size: .
D: TRBD1
V: TRBV29-1
J: TRBJ1-2

DNA: TGTGCCAGCAGCCAATGGGGAGGGCAAACGAGCTCCTACAATGAGCAGTTCTTC
CDR3: CASSQWGGQTSSYNEQFF
size: .
D: TRBD2
V: TRBV4-2
J: TRBJ2-1

DNA: TGTGCCAGCAGCACCAGACAGGGTTACGAGCAGTACTTC
CDR3: CASSTRQGYEQYF
size: .
D: TRBD1
V: TRBV7-3
J: TRBJ2-7

DNA: TGCGCCAGCAGCCAAGGGCCGGGATCTAATCAGCCCCAGCATTTT
CDR3: CASSQGPGSNQPQHF
size: .
D: .
V: TRBV4-1
J: TRBJ1-5

DNA: TGTGCCAGCAGCCGCCGGGACTTCTACGAGCAGTACTTC
CDR3: CASSRRDFYEQYF
size: few
D: .
V: TRBV5-4
J: TRBJ2-7

DNA: TGTGCCAGCAGCGTTGGGACAGGGACCTACGAGCAGTACTTC
CDR3: CASSVGTGTYEQYF
size: .
D: TRBD1
V: TRBV9
J: TRBJ2-7

DNA: TGCACCAGCAGCCAAGCGCGGACAGGGGGCAATCAGCCCCAGCATTTT
CDR3: CTSSQARTGGNQPQHF
size: .
D: .
V: TRBV1
J: TRBJ1-5

DNA: TGTGCCAGCAGCACTCAGGGGGAAGTGGGGCAGCCCCAGCATTTT
CDR3: CASSTQGEVGQPQHF
size: .
D: TRBD1
V: TRBV9
J: TRBJ1-5

DNA: TGTGCCAGCAGCTTATCGGGGACAGGGAACACTGAAGCTTTCTTT
CDR3: CASSLSGTGNTEAFF
size: .
D: TRBD1
V: TRBV7-3
J: TRBJ1-1

DNA: TGTGCCAGCAGCCGACCGACAGGGCTTGATGGCTACACCTTC
CDR3: CASSRPTGLDGYTF
size: .
D: TRBD1
V: TRBV7-9
J: TRBJ1-2